This T cell receptor (beta chain) derives from a study of blood T cell repertoires in COVID-19. Study-level background: Sources were T cells, B-cell-depleted T cells, or PBMCs; the material itself was cDNA or gDNA.

Participant age was roughly 18 to 89 years, and participants resided in around 24 US areas. Participants reported their clinical history, and cohort assignment relied on those reports. This clone was seen just once. Germline V CDR1 and CDR2: LGHDT, YNNKEL (reference sequence). The CDR3 runs 17 residues. V dropped 2 bases and J dropped 7; count of bases not matched to a gene: 11. Some clones are missing from TCRdb's copy, which holds only in-frame ones; the method was immunoSEQ multiplex PCR. The profile shows approximately 220,000 clones, about 86% of them singletons. The sequenced sample consisted of PBMCs or T cells enriched from blood (not recorded which). The rearrangement uses TRBV3-1 (or the pseudogene TRBV3-2) and TRBJ2-1; 10 bases fit TRBD2. This clonotype was obtained from a woman aged 40 to 49 with acute COVID-19. CDR3 amino acids: CASSQRGGSGRTNEQFF. The CDR3 DNA sequence: TGTGCCAGCAGCCAAAGGGGCGGTAGCGGGAGGACTAATGAGCAGTTCTTC.